This TCR beta chain was found in a study of shared clonotypes between healthy human individuals. Whole-study results and caveats: With a handful of donors compared, about 5.2% of naive CD4 clonotypes were shared. Clonotype sharing among donors was expected to depend on sequencing depth.

The CDR3 is 14 residues long. CDR1 SGHKS and CDR2 YYEKEE come from the germline V gene (reference sequence). The V gene lost 2 bases and the J gene lost 3 bases, with 10 bases spanning the gap. Notes on this clone: The antigen is undetermined.

Several immunoSEQ plates held equal portions of the genomic DNA taken from each subset. Sorted subsets were amplified in replicate PCRs using about 210 ng DNA, 32,000 or so T cell genomes. The data were produced by immunoSEQ multiplex PCR, yet TCRdb's version contains in-frame clones alone and is incomplete. The sample has over a million clones, around 98.5% seen once. The receptor was derived from a man aged 25 to 40 in good health. The chain is built from TRBV5-5 and TRBJ2-3, with TRBD2 as a possible D gene (6 bases). The sample comprised naive CD4+ T cells sorted from blood. Regarding subset: CD45RA+ positively selected. DNA of the CDR3: TGTGCCAGCAGCTTTTCGGGAGTTACAGATACGCAGTATTTT. Translated, it gives CASSFSGVTDTQYF.